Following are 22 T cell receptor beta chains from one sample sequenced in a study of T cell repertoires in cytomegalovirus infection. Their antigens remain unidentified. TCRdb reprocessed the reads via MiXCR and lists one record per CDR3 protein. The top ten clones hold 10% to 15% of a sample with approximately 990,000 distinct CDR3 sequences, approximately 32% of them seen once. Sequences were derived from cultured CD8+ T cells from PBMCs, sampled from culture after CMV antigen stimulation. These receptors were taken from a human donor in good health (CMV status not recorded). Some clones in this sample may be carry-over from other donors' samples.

The CDR3, as DNA: TGCGCCAGCAGCCAAGAAGGCGGATACGAGCAGTACTTC. Amino acids: CASSQEGGYEQYF. This sequence joins TRBV4-1 and TRBJ2-7, with D unresolved. The CDR3 is 13 residues long. V lost 0 bases and J 4 bases, leaving 7 bases between the germline ends. In germline, CDR1 is MGHRA, CDR2 YSYEKL.

CDR3 sequence reads: CASSEAVSQRNNSPLHF. For the CDR3, the DNA is TGTGCCAGCAGTGAAGCGGTCAGCCAAAGAAATAATTCACCCCTCCACTTT. This chain uses TRBV6-1 with TRBJ1-6, with D unresolved. The V and J ends lost 0 bases and 5 bases respectively, with 14 bases between them. Per germline, CDR1 MNHNS and CDR2 SASEGT. CDR3 length: 17 amino acids.

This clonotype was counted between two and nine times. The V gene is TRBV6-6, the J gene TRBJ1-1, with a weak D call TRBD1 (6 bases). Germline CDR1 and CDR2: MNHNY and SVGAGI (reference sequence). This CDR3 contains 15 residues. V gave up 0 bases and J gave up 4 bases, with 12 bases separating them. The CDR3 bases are TGTGCCAGCAGTTACTCGTCGGGGGCAGGCACTGAAGCTTTCTTT. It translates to CASSYSSGAGTEAFF.

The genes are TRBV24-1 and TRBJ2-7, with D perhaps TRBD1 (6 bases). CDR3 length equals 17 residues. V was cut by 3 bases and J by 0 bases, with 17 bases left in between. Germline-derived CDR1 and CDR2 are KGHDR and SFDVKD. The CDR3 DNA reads TGTGCCACCAGTGATCAGCTTGAACAGGGAAGCTCCTACGAGCAGTACGTC. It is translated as CATSDQLEQGSSYEQYV.

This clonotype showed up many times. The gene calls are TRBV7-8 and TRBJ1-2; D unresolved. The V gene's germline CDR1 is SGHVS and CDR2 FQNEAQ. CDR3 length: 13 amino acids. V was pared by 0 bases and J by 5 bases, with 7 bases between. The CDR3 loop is CASSLATGYGYTF. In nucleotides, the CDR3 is TGTGCCAGCAGCTTAGCTACGGGGTATGGCTACACCTTC.

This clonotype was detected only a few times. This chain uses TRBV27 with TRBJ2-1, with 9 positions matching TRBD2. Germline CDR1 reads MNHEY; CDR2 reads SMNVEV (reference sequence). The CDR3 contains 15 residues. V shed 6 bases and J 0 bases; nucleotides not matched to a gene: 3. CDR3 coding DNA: TGTGCCAGCAGGGGGCGGGGGGGCTCCTACAATGAGCAGTTCTTC. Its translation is CASRGRGGSYNEQFF.

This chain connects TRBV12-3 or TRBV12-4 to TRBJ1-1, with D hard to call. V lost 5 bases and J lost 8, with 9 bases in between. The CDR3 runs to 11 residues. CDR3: CASSAVTEAFF. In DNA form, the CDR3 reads TGTGCCAGCAGTGCAGTAACCGAAGCTTTCTTT.

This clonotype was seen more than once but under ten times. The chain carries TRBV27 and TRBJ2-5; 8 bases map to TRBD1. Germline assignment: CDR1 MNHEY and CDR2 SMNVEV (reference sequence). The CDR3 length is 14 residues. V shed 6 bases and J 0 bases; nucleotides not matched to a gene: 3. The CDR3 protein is CASSYRGYQETQYF. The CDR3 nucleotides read TGTGCCAGCAGCTACAGGGGGTACCAAGAGACCCAGTACTTC.

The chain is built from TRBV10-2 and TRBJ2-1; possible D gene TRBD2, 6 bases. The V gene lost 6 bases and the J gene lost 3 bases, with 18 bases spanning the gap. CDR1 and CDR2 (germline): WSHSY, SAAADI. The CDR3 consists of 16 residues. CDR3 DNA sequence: TGCGCCAGCAGCGCCTATAGCGGAGCTCACTACAATGAGCAGTTCTTC. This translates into CASSAYSGAHYNEQFF.

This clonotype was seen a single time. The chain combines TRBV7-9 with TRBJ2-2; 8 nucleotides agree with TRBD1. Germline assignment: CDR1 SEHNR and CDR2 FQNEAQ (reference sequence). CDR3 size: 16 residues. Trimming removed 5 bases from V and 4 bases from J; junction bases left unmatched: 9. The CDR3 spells CASSLFGQGTTGELFF. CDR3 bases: TGTGCCAGCAGCCTATTCGGACAGGGAACCACCGGGGAGCTGTTTTTT.

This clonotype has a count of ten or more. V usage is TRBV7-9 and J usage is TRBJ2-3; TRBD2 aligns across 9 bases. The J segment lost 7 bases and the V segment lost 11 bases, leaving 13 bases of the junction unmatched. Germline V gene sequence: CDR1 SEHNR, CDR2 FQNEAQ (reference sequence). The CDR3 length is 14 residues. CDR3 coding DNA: TGTGCCGCATTTTCGGCGGGGGGGCGAAATACGCAGTATTTT. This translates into CAAFSAGGRNTQYF.

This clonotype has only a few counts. The DNA for the CDR3 is TGTGCCAGCAGCCAAAGGGACAGGGGGAACACCGGGGAGCTGTTTTTT. It is translated as CASSQRDRGNTGELFF. V gene TRBV14 combines with J gene TRBJ2-2, with TRBD1 matching over 10 bases. V lost 2 bases and J lost 1; bases outside the gene matches: 1. The CDR3 has 16 residues. Germline CDR1 reads SGHDN; CDR2 reads FVKESK.

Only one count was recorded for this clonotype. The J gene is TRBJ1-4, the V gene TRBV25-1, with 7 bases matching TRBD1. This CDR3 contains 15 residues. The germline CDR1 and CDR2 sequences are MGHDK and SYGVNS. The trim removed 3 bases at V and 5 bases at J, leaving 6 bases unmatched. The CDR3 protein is CASSDWDRDNEKLFF. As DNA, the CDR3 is TGTGCCAGCAGTGACTGGGACAGAGACAATGAAAAACTGTTTTTT.

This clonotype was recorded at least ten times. CDR3 sequence: CASRLQDSPLHF. CDR3 in DNA: TGTGCCAGCAGGCTACAAGATTCACCCCTCCACTTT. The chain joins TRBV7-8 to TRBJ1-6; D unresolved. Germline-derived CDR1 and CDR2 are SGHVS and FQNEAQ. V lost 6 bases and J lost 8, with 8 bases in between. This CDR3 comprises 12 residues.

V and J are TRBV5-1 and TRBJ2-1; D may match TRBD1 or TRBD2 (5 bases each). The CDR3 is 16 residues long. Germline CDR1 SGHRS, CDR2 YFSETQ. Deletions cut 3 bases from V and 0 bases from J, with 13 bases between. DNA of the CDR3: TGCGCCAGCAGCTCGATCAAGGGGAGCTCCTACAATGAGCAGTTCTTC. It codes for CASSSIKGSSYNEQFF.

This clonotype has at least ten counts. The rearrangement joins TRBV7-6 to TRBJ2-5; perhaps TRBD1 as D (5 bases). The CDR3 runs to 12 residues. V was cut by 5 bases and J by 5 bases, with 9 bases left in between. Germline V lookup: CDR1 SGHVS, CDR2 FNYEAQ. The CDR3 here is CASSPSGETQYF. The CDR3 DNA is TGTGCCAGCAGCCCTTCAGGGGAGACCCAGTACTTC.

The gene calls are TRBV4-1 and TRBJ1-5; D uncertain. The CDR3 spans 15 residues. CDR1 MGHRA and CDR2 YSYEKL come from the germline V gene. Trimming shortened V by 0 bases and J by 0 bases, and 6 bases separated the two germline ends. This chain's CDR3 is CASSQEADSNQPQHF. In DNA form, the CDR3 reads TGCGCCAGCAGCCAAGAGGCCGATAGCAATCAGCCCCAGCATTTT.

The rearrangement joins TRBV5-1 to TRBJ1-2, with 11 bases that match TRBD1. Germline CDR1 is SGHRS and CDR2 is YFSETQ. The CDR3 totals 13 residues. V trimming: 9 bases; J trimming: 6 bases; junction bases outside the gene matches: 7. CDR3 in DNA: TGCGCCACCCGGGACAGGGGGTCGGATGGCTACACCTTC. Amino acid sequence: CATRDRGSDGYTF.

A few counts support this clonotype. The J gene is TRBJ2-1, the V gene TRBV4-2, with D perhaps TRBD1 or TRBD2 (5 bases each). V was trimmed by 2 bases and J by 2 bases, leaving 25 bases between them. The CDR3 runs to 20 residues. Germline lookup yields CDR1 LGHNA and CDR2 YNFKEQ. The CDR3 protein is CASSQSLGPSHWNPYNEQFF. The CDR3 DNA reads TGTGCCAGCAGCCAATCATTGGGACCCTCGCACTGGAATCCCTACAATGAGCAGTTCTTC.

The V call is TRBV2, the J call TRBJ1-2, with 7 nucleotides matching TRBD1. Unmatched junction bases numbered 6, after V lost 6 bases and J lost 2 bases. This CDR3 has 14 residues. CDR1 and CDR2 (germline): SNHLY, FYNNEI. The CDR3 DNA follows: TGTGCCAGCAGGAACAGGGGAATGAACTATGGCTACACCTTC. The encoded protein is CASRNRGMNYGYTF. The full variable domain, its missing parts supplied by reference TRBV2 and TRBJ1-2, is EPEVTQTPSHQVTQMGQEVILRCVPISNHLYFYWYRQILGQKVEFLVSFYNNEISEKSEIFDDQFSVERPDGSNFTLKIRSTKLEDSAMYFCASRNRGMNYGYTFGSGTRLTVV.

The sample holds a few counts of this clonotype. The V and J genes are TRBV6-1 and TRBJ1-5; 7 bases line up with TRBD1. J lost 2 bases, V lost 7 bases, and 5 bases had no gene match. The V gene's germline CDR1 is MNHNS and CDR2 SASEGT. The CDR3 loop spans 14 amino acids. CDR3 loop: CASKNRGGNQPQHF. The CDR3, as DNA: TGTGCCAGCAAAAACAGGGGCGGCAATCAGCCCCAGCATTTT.

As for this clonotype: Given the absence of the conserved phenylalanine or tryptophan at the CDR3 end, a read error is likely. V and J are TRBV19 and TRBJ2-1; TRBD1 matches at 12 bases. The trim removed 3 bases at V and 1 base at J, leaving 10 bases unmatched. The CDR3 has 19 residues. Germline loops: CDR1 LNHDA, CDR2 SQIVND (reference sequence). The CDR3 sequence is CASSIGTGGVLASYNEQFS. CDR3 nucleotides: TGTGCCAGTAGTATCGGGACAGGGGGCGTTCTGGCGTCCTACAATGAGCAGTTCTCC.